Below are 26 T cell receptor beta chains sequenced from a single sample in a study of metastatic and nonmetastatic thyroid tumors. Using MiXCR, TCRdb reanalyzed the PCR reads. Of about 15,000 clones detected, over 3.5% appear once; the ten largest clones hold 20% to 30%. Treatment of any kind had been given to no patient before thyroid surgery. Sequences were obtained from tumor tissue. These receptors were obtained from a female donor with papillary thyroid cancer or a benign thyroid nodule (not recorded which). Some clones in this sample may be carry-over from other donors' samples.

This clone has ten or more counts. The chain has TRBV3-1 and TRBJ1-2; D might be TRBD1 (5 bases). CDR1 is LGHDT, CDR2 YNNKEL, per germline (reference sequence). CDR3 length equals 14 residues. V dropped 4 bases and J dropped 5 bases, with 14 bases sitting between them. CDR3 residues: CASSPGTFDYGYTF. The CDR3 DNA sequence: TGTGCCAGCAGCCCAGGGACCTTCGATTATGGCTACACCTTC.

In its sample, this clone was seen many times. The chain is built from TRBV12-5 and TRBJ2-1; 10 positions match TRBD1. Trimming removed 7 bases from V and 6 bases from J; junction bases left unmatched: 9. The CDR3 has 15 amino acids. Germline loops: CDR1 LGHNT, CDR2 FRNRAP. The CDR3, as DNA: TGTGCTAGTGCCTTACACGACAGGGGGCTCAATGAGCAGTTCTTC. Amino acids: CASALHDRGLNEQFF.

This clone was picked up a small number of times. The genes are TRBV4-1 and TRBJ2-7; the match to TRBD2 covers 7 bases. CDR1 and CDR2 from the germline V gene are MGHRA and YSYEKL. The CDR3 length is 18 residues. The V and J ends lost 1 base and 4 bases, in that order; junction bases with no gene match: 16. CDR3 residues: CASSQVIPSGGNGYEQYF. CDR3 DNA: TGCGCCAGCAGCCAAGTAATTCCTAGCGGTGGGAACGGGTACGAGCAGTACTTC.

This clone has a handful of counts. The chain joins TRBV6-2 or TRBV6-3 to TRBJ2-7, with D possibly TRBD2 on 6 matching bases. The V end was cut by 6 bases, the J end by 3 bases, with 9 bases between. The CDR3 is made up of 12 amino acids. CDR1 and CDR2 from the germline V gene are MNHEY and SVGEGT. The CDR3 loop reads CASSSGGYEQYF. The CDR3 DNA follows: TGTGCCAGCAGCTCCGGGGGCTACGAGCAGTACTTC.

This clone was counted only a few times. The rearrangement links TRBV28 to TRBJ2-7; perhaps TRBD2 as D (5 bases). Germline CDR1 and CDR2: MDHEN and SYDVKM. The CDR3 consists of 13 residues. The V end lost 11 bases, the J end lost 1 base, and 15 bases lay between the germline ends. DNA of the CDR3: TGTGCCTCCCAGTTACGGGGTTCCTACGAGCAGTACTTC. Translated, it gives CASQLRGSYEQYF.

V usage is TRBV20-1 and J usage is TRBJ1-5; 7 nucleotides match TRBD1. Trimming cost V 5 bases and J 0 bases; bases outside gene matches: 10. CDR1 and CDR2 from the germline V gene are DFQATT and SNEGSKA (reference sequence). This CDR3 contains 16 residues. The CDR3 DNA is TGCAGTGCTTTCAACAGGGGACACTATAGCAATCAGCCCCAGCATTTT. Protein sequence: CSAFNRGHYSNQPQHF.

The chain uses TRBV15 and TRBJ1-5; D gene uncertain. The CDR3 extends over 13 amino acids. Trimming stripped 5 bases from V and 4 bases from J, with 9 bases between. In germline, CDR1 is LNHNV, CDR2 YYDKDF (reference sequence). CDR3 region: CATSLSGNQPQHF. The CDR3 DNA reads as TGTGCCACCAGCCTGAGCGGGAATCAGCCCCAGCATTTT.

The chain uses TRBV6-2 or TRBV6-3 and TRBJ1-5, with D unresolved. CDR1 and CDR2 (germline): MNHEY, SVGEGT. V was clipped by 5 bases and J by 5 bases, with 16 bases between them. CDR3 length: 15 residues. CDR3 sequence reads: CASSASATNYQPQHF. In nucleotides, the CDR3 is TGTGCCAGCAGTGCGAGCGCCACCAATTATCAGCCCCAGCATTTT.

This clone was counted many times. This chain uses TRBV5-6 with TRBJ1-2; D uncertain. Looked up from germline, CDR1 is SGHDT and CDR2 is YYEEEE. The CDR3 length is 16 residues. V was trimmed by 0 bases and J by 6 bases, leaving 18 bases between them. The CDR3 DNA reads TGTGCCAGCAGCTTGGAAAGATTCAAAGGTCGTAATGGCTACACCTTC. This translates into CASSLERFKGRNGYTF.

This clone is large within its sample. The rearrangement links TRBV6-1 to TRBJ2-1; 13 bases line up with TRBD2. Trimming cost V 6 bases and J 7 bases; bases outside gene matches: 9. The CDR3 sequence is 16 residues long. Germline CDR1 MNHNS, CDR2 SASEGT. The CDR3 protein is CASRLTGTSGINEQFF. CDR3 in DNA: TGTGCCAGCAGGCTTACTGGGACTAGCGGGATAAATGAGCAGTTCTTC.

Within the sample, this clone is medium-sized. This chain joins TRBV27 and TRBJ2-6; the D gene is possibly TRBD1 (7 bases). Germline V CDR1 and CDR2: MNHEY, SMNVEV (reference sequence). V was trimmed by 3 bases and J by 3 bases, leaving 18 bases between them. CDR3 size: 18 residues. CDR3 nucleotides: TGTGCCAGCAGTTTGAAAGTCCACAGGGGAGGTGGGGCCAACGTCCTGACTTTC. Its translation is CASSLKVHRGGGANVLTF. Combining the CDR3 with reference TRBV27 and TRBJ2-6 gives the whole variable domain EAQVTQNPRYLITVTGKKLTVTCSQNMNHEYMSWYRQDPGLGLRQIYYSMNVEVTDKGDVPEGYKVSRKEKRNFPLILESPSPNQTSLYFCASSLKVHRGGGANVLTFGAGSRLTVL.

This clone was seen repeatedly, ten times or more. The V gene is TRBV5-1, the J gene TRBJ2-7; no clear D gene. Germline CDR1 is SGHRS and CDR2 is YFSETQ. V was clipped by 0 bases and J by 5 bases, with 12 bases between them. This CDR3 has 14 amino acids. The CDR3 sequence is CASSLGPQTDEQYF. DNA of the CDR3: TGCGCCAGCAGCTTGGGGCCACAGACGGACGAGCAGTACTTC.

This clone turned up a few times. The chain is built from TRBV19 and TRBJ1-2; 7 bases align to TRBD1. In germline, CDR1 is LNHDA, CDR2 SQIVND (reference sequence). Trimming cost V 3 bases and J 6 bases; bases outside gene matches: 4. The CDR3 runs to 13 residues. The CDR3 sequence is CASSMLQGNGYTF. The CDR3 DNA reads TGTGCCAGTAGTATGTTACAGGGGAATGGCTACACCTTC.

The chain recombines TRBV28 with TRBJ2-7; D gene uncertain. Trimming took off 2 bases at V and 0 bases at J, with 11 bases between the two ends. This CDR3 is built from 15 residues. Germline V gene sequence: CDR1 MDHEN, CDR2 SYDVKM. CDR3 amino acids: CASSLLGPSSYEQYF. The CDR3 nucleotides are TGTGCCAGCAGTTTACTCGGCCCCAGCTCCTACGAGCAGTACTTC.

The table lists this clone with a few counts. The chain employs TRBV6-1 and TRBJ2-7; D is perhaps TRBD1 (5 bases). The CDR3 consists of 14 residues. In germline, CDR1 is MNHNS, CDR2 SASEGT. V gave up 5 bases and J gave up 0 bases, with 11 bases separating them. This CDR3 is CASSSQVSSYEQYF. The CDR3, as DNA: TGTGCCAGCAGTTCACAGGTGAGCTCCTACGAGCAGTACTTC.

This clone occurred a few times. The CDR3 sequence: CSVGSGGAVNTQYF. CDR3 bases: TGCAGCGTTGGTAGCGGGGGGGCCGTGAATACGCAGTATTTT. The chain links TRBV29-1 to TRBJ2-3; 11 nucleotides agree with TRBD2. The CDR3 covers 14 residues. V lost 4 bases and J lost 7; bases outside the gene matches: 7. Germline V gene lookup returns CDR1 SQVTM and CDR2 ANQGSEA.

The genes are TRBV18 and TRBJ1-3; 8 bases are shared with TRBD1. Germline V CDR1 and CDR2: KGHSH, LQKENI. The V segment lost 0 bases and the J segment 2 bases; nucleotides outside the gene matches: 0. The CDR3 spans 15 residues. As DNA, the CDR3 is TGTGCCAGCTCACCACCGACAGGGGCTGGAAACACCATATATTTT. It is translated as CASSPPTGAGNTIYF.

This clone was found a few times. This chain links TRBV6-1 with TRBJ1-5, with no clear D. Trimming shortened V by 0 bases and J by 0 bases, and 6 bases separated the two germline ends. The CDR3 runs 15 residues. The germline V gene encodes CDR1 MNHNS and CDR2 SASEGT. In nucleotides, the CDR3 is TGTGCCAGCAGTGAAGCGCCCTATAGCAATCAGCCCCAGCATTTT. This sequence encodes CASSEAPYSNQPQHF.

In this sample, this clone turned up a few times. The CDR3 DNA is TGCGCCAGCCGCACGACTAGCGGGGACGATACGCAGTATTTT. This translates into CASRTTSGDDTQYF. V usage is TRBV5-1 and J usage is TRBJ2-3, with 11 bases identical to TRBD2. The V gene end was trimmed by 7 bases and the J gene end by 6 bases; junction bases not matched to a gene: 7. CDR1 is SGHRS and CDR2 is YFSETQ in the germline V gene. This CDR3 is built from 14 residues.

This clone was detected only a few times. The rearrangement uses TRBV6-5 and TRBJ2-7; TRBD2 matches at 8 bases. The junction had 1 base not matched to a gene; V was cut back by 4 bases and J by 2 bases. From germline, CDR1 is MNHEY and CDR2 SVGAGI. The length of the CDR3 is 13 residues. The CDR3 spells CASSSSGPYEQYF. In nucleotides, the CDR3 is TGTGCCAGCAGTTCTAGCGGGCCCTACGAGCAGTACTTC.

The gene calls are TRBV10-1 and TRBJ2-1; tentatively, D is TRBD1 (6 bases). The CDR3 spans 14 residues. Germline loops: CDR1 WNHNN, CDR2 SYGVQD (reference sequence). V was trimmed by 6 bases and J by 4 bases, leaving 13 bases between them. The DNA of the CDR3 is TGCGCCAGCAGCCCGGCAGGGGTTTACAATGAGCAGTTCTTC. Translation: CASSPAGVYNEQFF.

Sample share makes this clone medium-sized. The chain carries TRBV11-2 and TRBJ2-1; D is uncertain. Per the germline V gene, CDR1 is SGHAT and CDR2 is FQNNGV. The CDR3 spans 13 residues. V shed 5 bases and J shed 9 bases, with 14 bases lying between them. This CDR3 is CASSASTQSEQFF. CDR3 in DNA: TGTGCCAGCAGCGCCTCAACCCAAAGTGAGCAGTTCTTC.

By proportion, this clone is medium-sized. The genes are TRBV7-9 and TRBJ2-7; 9 nucleotides agree with TRBD2. Germline lookup yields CDR1 SEHNR and CDR2 FQNEAQ (reference sequence). The CDR3 runs 14 residues. J was trimmed by 8 bases and V by 0 bases; bases with no gene match: 5. The CDR3: CASSLASSGSKQYF. CDR3 DNA: TGTGCCAGCAGCTTAGCGAGTAGCGGGAGTAAGCAGTACTTC. Filled out from reference TRBV7-9 and TRBJ2-7, the complete variable domain reads DTGVSQNPRHKITKRGQNVTFRCDPISEHNRLYWYRQTLGQGPEFLTYFQNEAQLEKSRLLSDRFSAERPKGSFSTLEIQRTEQGDSAMYLCASSLASSGSKQYFGPGTRLTVT.

This chain connects TRBV7-3 to TRBJ2-2; 10 bases are shared with TRBD2. Germline V lookup: CDR1 SGHTA, CDR2 FQGTGA. The CDR3 covers 13 residues. The V and J ends lost 2 bases and 10 bases, in that order; junction bases with no gene match: 1. DNA of the CDR3: TGTGCCAGCAGCTTACTAGCGGGAGCGGAGCTGTTTTTT. It codes for CASSLLAGAELFF.

This clone was picked up a small number of times. J is TRBJ2-6 and V is TRBV7-2; no definite D call. This CDR3 has 14 residues. Trimming took off 5 bases at V and 0 bases at J, with 5 bases between the two ends. CDR1 SGHTA and CDR2 FQGNSA come from the germline V gene. In DNA, the CDR3 is TGTGCCAGCAGCCCCTCCTCTGGGGCCAACGTCCTGACTTTC. This codes for CASSPSSGANVLTF.

The V gene is TRBV7-6, the J gene TRBJ1-1; weak D call: TRBD1 (5 bases). The V gene lost 5 bases and the J gene lost 5 bases, with 12 bases spanning the gap. This CDR3 contains 13 residues. Germline CDR1 and CDR2: SGHVS and FNYEAQ. CDR3 amino acids: CASSRQGGTEAFF. DNA of the CDR3: TGTGCCAGCAGCCGGCAGGGAGGGACTGAAGCTTTCTTT.